Listed below are T cell receptor beta chains from one sample, sequenced in a study of cytomegalovirus exposure and HLA in healthy donors. Produced via immunoSEQ multiplex PCR; TCRdb's table is partial and in-frame only. The data hold more than 90,000 clones, with 60% to 85% observed a single time. Sequenced: PBMCs. These receptor sequences come from a man in his forties or fifties in good health and CMV-seronegative. Both conserved end residues are part of each CDR3. A D gene is named only where the DNA matches it firmly. The size entry is marked missing in some rows and otherwise reads once, few, many or a size class.

clone size | J gene | D gene | V gene | CDR3 length | CDR3 DNA | CDR3 protein
once | TRBJ2-7 | . | TRBV27 | 12 | TGTGCCAGCAAGTTTGGGGGAGGCGAGCAGTACTTC | CASKFGGGEQYF
. | TRBJ1-1 | TRBD1 | TRBV5-6 | 16 | TGTGCCAGCAGCACCACAGGGGGGGGTCGGGACACTGAAGCTTTCTTT | CASSTTGGGRDTEAFF
. | TRBJ2-7 | TRBD2 | TRBV28 | 12 | TGTGCCAGCAGCGCTAGCGGCTACGAGCAGTACTTC | CASSASGYEQYF
. | TRBJ2-3 | TRBD1 | TRBV29-1 | 13 | TGCAGCGGAGACAGGGGGAGCACAGATACGCAGTATTTT | CSGDRGSTDTQYF
. | TRBJ1-6 | . | TRBV30 | 14 | TGTGCCTGGAAGACCGGACAGTATAATTCACCCCTCCACTTT | CAWKTGQYNSPLHF
. | TRBJ2-6 | . | TRBV19 | 16 | TGTGCCAGTAGTGCGGGCCATACCTCTGGGGCCAACGTCCTGACTTTC | CASSAGHTSGANVLTF
few | TRBJ1-4 | . | TRBV28 | 15 | TGTGCCAGCACCCCCTTTGGAGGGGACCGTGAAAAACTGTTTTTT | CASTPFGGDREKLFF
. | TRBJ1-2 | . | TRBV5-1 | 13 | TGCGCCAGCAGCTTGGAGGGGTTGGGAGGCTACACCTTC | CASSLEGLGGYTF
. | TRBJ2-3 | . | TRBV6-6 | 12 | TGTGCCAGCAGTTTCGGCACAGATACGCAGTATTTT | CASSFGTDTQYF
few | TRBJ2-2 | TRBD1 | TRBV7-8 | 18 | TGTGCCAGCAGCCTTGTACGGGCGGACAGGGGAGGCACCGGGGAGCTGTTTTTT | CASSLVRADRGGTGELFF
. | TRBJ2-7 | TRBD1 | TRBV19 | 15 | TGTGCCAGTAGTAACTACAGGGGGCTTATCTACGAGCAGTACTTC | CASSNYRGLIYEQYF
. | TRBJ2-2 | TRBD2 | TRBV7-6 | 16 | TGTGCCAGCAGCCTAGGACTAGCGGAGAACACCGGGGAGCTGTTTTTT | CASSLGLAENTGELFF
. | TRBJ2-1 | TRBD2 | TRBV15 | 13 | TGTGCCACCAGCAGCGGGGGGACGAATGAGCAGTTCTTC | CATSSGGTNEQFF
. | TRBJ2-7 | . | TRBV9 | 13 | TGTGCCAGCAGCGTCCGGGACAACTACGAGCAGTACTTC | CASSVRDNYEQYF
few | TRBJ1-2 | TRBD1 | TRBV19 | 13 | TGTGCCAGTAGTGGACAGGGGCTCTATGGCTACACCTTC | CASSGQGLYGYTF
. | TRBJ2-3 | . | TRBV19 | 12 | TGTGCCAGTAGTATCAACACAGATACGCAGTATTTT | CASSINTDTQYF
. | TRBJ2-1 | . | TRBV18 | 13 | TGTGCCAGCTCACCCACGCGGGGAGAGACCCAGTTCTTC | CASSPTRGETQFF
once | TRBJ1-1 | . | TRBV27 | 13 | TGTGCCAGCAGTTTACGAGGGAACACTGAAGCTTTCTTT | CASSLRGNTEAFF
. | TRBJ2-7 | TRBD2 | TRBV6-5 | 16 | TGTGCCAGCAGTTACCTTCGGACTAGCGGGACCTACGAGCAGTACTTC | CASSYLRTSGTYEQYF
. | TRBJ2-1 | . | TRBV5-1 | 13 | TGCGCCAGCAGCGCGGGCCGGGTCAATGAGCAGTTCTTC | CASSAGRVNEQFF
. | TRBJ2-3 | . | TRBV5-6 | 15 | TGTGCCAGCAGCTTGCCCGGGAGACTCACAGATACGCAGTATTTT | CASSLPGRLTDTQYF
. | TRBJ1-6 | . | TRBV28 | 16 | TGTGCCAGCAGTCCTTCTGGTAGCTCCTATAATTCACCCCTCCACTTT | CASSPSGSSYNSPLHF
. | TRBJ2-1 | TRBD2 | TRBV2 | 15 | TGTGCCAGCAGTGGCTCTCTAGCGGGATGGGATGAGCAGTTCTTC | CASSGSLAGWDEQFF
. | TRBJ1-1 | . | TRBV18 | 15 | TGTGCCAGCTCAACTGAAAGGGGCTTTGGGACTGAAGCTTTCTTT | CASSTERGFGTEAFF
. | TRBJ1-5 | TRBD1 | TRBV2 | 17 | TGTGCCAGCAGCCCGAGACAGGGAAGGAATAGCAATCAGCCCCAGCATTTT | CASSPRQGRNSNQPQHF